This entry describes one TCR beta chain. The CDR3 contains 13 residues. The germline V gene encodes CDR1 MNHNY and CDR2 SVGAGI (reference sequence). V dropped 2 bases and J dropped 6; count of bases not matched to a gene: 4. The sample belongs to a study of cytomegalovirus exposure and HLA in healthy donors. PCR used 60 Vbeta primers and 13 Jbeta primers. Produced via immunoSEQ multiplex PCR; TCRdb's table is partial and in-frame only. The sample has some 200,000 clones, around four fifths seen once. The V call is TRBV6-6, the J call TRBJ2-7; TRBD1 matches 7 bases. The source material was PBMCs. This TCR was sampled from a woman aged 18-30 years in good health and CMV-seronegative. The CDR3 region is CASSYGSGGEQYF. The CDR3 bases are TGTGCCAGCAGTTACGGGTCAGGGGGCGAGCAGTACTTC.